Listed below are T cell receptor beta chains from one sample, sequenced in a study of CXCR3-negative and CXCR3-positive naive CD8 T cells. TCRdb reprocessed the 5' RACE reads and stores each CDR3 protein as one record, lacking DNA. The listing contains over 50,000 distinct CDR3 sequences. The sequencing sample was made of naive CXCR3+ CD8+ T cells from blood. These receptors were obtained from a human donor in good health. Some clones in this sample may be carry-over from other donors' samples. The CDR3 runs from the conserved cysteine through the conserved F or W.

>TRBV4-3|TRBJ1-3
CASSQNRGSGNTIYF
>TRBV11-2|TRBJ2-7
CASSLGAGSYEQYF
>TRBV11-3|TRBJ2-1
CASSSRGGGVNEQFF
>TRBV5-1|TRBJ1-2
CASSLDGQDPYGYTF
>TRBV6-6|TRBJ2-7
CASRVGTDYEQYF
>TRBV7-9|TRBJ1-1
CASSEVTGLTEAFF
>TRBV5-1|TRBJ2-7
CASSEGQGMDYEQYF
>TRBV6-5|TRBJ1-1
CASSYSPDSKNTEAFF
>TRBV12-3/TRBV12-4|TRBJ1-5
CASRLQGSNQPQHF
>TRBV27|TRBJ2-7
CASSPIAGGGVEQYF
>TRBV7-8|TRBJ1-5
CASSSQDSSNQPQHF
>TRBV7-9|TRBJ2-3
CASSPTGYTQYF
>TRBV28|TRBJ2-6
CASSLKIVSSGANVLTF
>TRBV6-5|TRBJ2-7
CASSYSGVEQYF
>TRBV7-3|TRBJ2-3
CASSKTSGGLTDTQYF
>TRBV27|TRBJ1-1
CASSLFSPVNTEAFF
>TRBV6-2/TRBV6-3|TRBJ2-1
CASRPDVDPKGNEQFF
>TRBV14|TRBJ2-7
CASSQEQGALEQYF
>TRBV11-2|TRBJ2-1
CASSPVGGSEEQFF
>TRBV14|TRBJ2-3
CASTTHPTDTQYF
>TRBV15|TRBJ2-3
CATSRESGGGTDTQYF
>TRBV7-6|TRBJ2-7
CASSLGPTGLNEQYF
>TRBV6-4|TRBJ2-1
CASSPGTSGGSSEQFF
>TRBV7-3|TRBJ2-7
CASSFGTGGPYEQYF
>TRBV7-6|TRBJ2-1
CASSSPGTTNEQFF
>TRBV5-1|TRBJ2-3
CASSFTVFLSSTGADTQYF
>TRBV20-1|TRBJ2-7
CSAPLAEHSYEQYF
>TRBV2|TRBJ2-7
CASSEQTSRGTYEQYF
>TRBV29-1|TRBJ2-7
CSVEEGTPYEQYF
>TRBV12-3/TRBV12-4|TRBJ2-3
CASSLITSGSNPAPAQYF
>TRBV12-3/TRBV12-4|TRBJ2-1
CASSFPGGNYNEQFF
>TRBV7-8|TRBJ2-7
CASSIDRPYVEQYF
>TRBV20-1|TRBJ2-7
CSARPRDSPPYEQYF
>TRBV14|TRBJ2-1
CASTETSAAPDEQFF
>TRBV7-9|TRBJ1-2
CASSFQQSYGYTF
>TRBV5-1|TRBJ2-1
CASSLIGGKRYEQFF
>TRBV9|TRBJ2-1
CASSPKVGLALHNEQFF
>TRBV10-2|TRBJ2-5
CASSAIQETQYF
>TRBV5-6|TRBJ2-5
CASTSGETQYF
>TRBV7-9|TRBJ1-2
CASSLSGTGELFDTF
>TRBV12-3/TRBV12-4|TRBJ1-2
CASRDSGGGYTF
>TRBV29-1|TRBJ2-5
CSVGGPREGTQYF